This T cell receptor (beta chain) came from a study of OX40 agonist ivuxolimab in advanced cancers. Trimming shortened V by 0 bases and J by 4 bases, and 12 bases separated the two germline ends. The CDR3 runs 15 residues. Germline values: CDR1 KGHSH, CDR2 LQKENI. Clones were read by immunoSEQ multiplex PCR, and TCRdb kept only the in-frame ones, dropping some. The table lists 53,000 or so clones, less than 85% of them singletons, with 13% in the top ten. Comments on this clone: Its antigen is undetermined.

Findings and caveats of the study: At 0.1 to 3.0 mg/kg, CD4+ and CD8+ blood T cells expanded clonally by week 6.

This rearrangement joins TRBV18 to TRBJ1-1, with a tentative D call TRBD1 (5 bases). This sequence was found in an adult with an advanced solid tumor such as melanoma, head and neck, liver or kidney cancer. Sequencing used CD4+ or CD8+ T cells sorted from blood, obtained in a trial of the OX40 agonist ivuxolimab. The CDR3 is CASSPPVGASTEAFF. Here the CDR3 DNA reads TGTGCCAGCTCACCACCGGTAGGGGCGAGCACTGAAGCTTTCTTT.